This is a list of T cell receptor beta chains from one sample in a study of shared clonotypes between healthy human individuals. The table came from immunoSEQ multiplex PCR; TCRdb's copy has only in-frame clones and leaves some out. This table has roughly 570,000 clones, 95% to 98% appearing once. The specimen was naive CD8+ T cells sorted from blood. The receptor set was obtained from a man in his thirties or forties in good health. Each CDR3 is given with its conserved first and last residue. The D gene is left open where the match is weak. Not all rows give a size; the values are once, few, many and, for expanded clones, a class.

v_call,clone_size,j_call,d_call,cdr3_nt,cdr3_aa
TRBV5-1,once,TRBJ2-1,TRBD2,TGCGCCAGCACCCTAGCGGCTTCCTACAATGAGCAGTTCTTC,CASTLAASYNEQFF
TRBV27,.,TRBJ2-7,.,TGTGCCAGCAGTTTATCCAGGGCCTCCTACGAGCAGTACTTC,CASSLSRASYEQYF
TRBV6-6,.,TRBJ1-5,.,TGTGCCAGCAGCCCCACACTCAACAAAGCGGAACAGCCCCAGCATTTT,CASSPTLNKAEQPQHF
TRBV2,.,TRBJ2-7,.,TGTGCCAGCAGTGAAGTAGGGACGGACTACGAGCAGTACTTC,CASSEVGTDYEQYF
TRBV7-9,.,TRBJ2-7,.,TGTGCCAGCAGCTCTAGGTTGGACGGGAACCTCTACGAGCAGTACTTC,CASSSRLDGNLYEQYF
TRBV7-9,.,TRBJ2-2,.,TGTGCCAGCAGCTTAGATACGGGGCTGGGCACCGGGGAGCTGTTTTTT,CASSLDTGLGTGELFF
TRBV4-1,.,TRBJ2-7,.,TGCGCCAGCAGCCAAGCGGGGGACCCCTCCTACGAGCAGTACTTC,CASSQAGDPSYEQYF
TRBV11-2,.,TRBJ1-2,.,TGTGCCAGCAGCTTTTTGGCGTCGGGCGGCTATGGCTACACCTTC,CASSFLASGGYGYTF
TRBV9,.,TRBJ1-2,TRBD1,TGTGCCAGCAGCGATCAGGGACAGAACTATGGCTACACCTTC,CASSDQGQNYGYTF
TRBV5-4,.,TRBJ2-1,TRBD2,TGTGCCAGCAGCCCTATAGCGGGAGACTCCTACAATGAGCAGTTCTTC,CASSPIAGDSYNEQFF
TRBV5-6,.,TRBJ2-1,TRBD2,TGTGCCAGCAGCCTCCAAACTAGCGGATTATACAATGAGCAGTTCTTC,CASSLQTSGLYNEQFF
TRBV6-5,.,TRBJ2-7,.,TGTGCCAGCAGTTACAGGGACTGGTACGAGCAGTACTTC,CASSYRDWYEQYF
TRBV27,.,TRBJ2-7,TRBD1,TGTGCCAGCAGTTCCGGACAGGATGGCCTCTACGAGCAGTACTTC,CASSSGQDGLYEQYF
TRBV5-4,once,TRBJ2-7,TRBD2,TGTGCCAGCAGCTCCGGGACTAGCGTCTACGAGCAGTACTTC,CASSSGTSVYEQYF
TRBV5-1,.,TRBJ2-5,TRBD2,TGCGCCAGCAGCCACGGACTAGCGGGAGAAGAGACCCAGTACTTC,CASSHGLAGEETQYF
TRBV27,.,TRBJ2-7,TRBD1,TGTGCCAGCAGTTTACCGGGACAGGGGAACGACGAGCAGTACTTC,CASSLPGQGNDEQYF
TRBV5-1,.,TRBJ2-3,TRBD1,TGCGCCAGCAGGCCCCAGGGGGCAAGCACAGATACGCAGTATTTT,CASRPQGASTDTQYF
TRBV5-1,.,TRBJ2-1,.,TGCGCCAGCAGCTTGGAGGGTATCGTTAGCCCCTACAATGAGCAGTTCTTC,CASSLEGIVSPYNEQFF
TRBV5-5,.,TRBJ2-1,.,TGTGCCAGCAGCTTGGAGGCTAGCATATTAGCCTACAATGAGCAGTTCTTC,CASSLEASILAYNEQFF
TRBV11-2,.,TRBJ2-1,TRBD1,TGTGCCAGCAGCTTGAGCAGGGGGCTTTACAATGAGCAGTTCTTC,CASSLSRGLYNEQFF
TRBV28,.,TRBJ1-5,TRBD1,TGTGCCAGCAGGGTGATCAGGGGGCGCCAGCCCCAGCATTTT,CASRVIRGRQPQHF
TRBV2,.,TRBJ2-5,TRBD1,TGTGCCAGCAGCCGGGACAGTTACCAAGAGACCCAGTACTTC,CASSRDSYQETQYF
TRBV27,.,TRBJ1-5,TRBD1,TGTGCCAGCAGTTTAGCCGGGACAGGGAAAAATCAGCCCCAGCATTTT,CASSLAGTGKNQPQHF
TRBV5-5,.,TRBJ2-3,.,TGTGCCAGCAGCTTGAAGGTGCGCCACACAGATACGCAGTATTTT,CASSLKVRHTDTQYF
TRBV4-1,.,TRBJ2-7,.,TGCGCCAGCAGCCAAGAGTTGGTGGCCTACGAGCAGTACTTC,CASSQELVAYEQYF
TRBV2,.,TRBJ2-1,TRBD2,TGTGCCAGCAGTGAGGGTCTAGCGGGACCCCACAATGAGCAGTTCTTC,CASSEGLAGPHNEQFF
TRBV28,.,TRBJ1-1,TRBD1,TGTGCCAGCGAGGGGGCGACGAACACTGAAGCTTTCTTT,CASEGATNTEAFF
TRBV7-9,.,TRBJ2-2,.,TGTGCCAGCAGCTCTACCGGGGTGGGGAAAGCGAACACCGGGGAGCTGTTTTTT,CASSSTGVGKANTGELFF
TRBV7-9,.,TRBJ2-7,TRBD2,TGTGCCAGCAGCGGGGGGACTAGCGTCTACGAGCAGTACTTC,CASSGGTSVYEQYF
TRBV6-1,.,TRBJ1-3,.,TGTGCCAGCAGTGAGTGGCTTATTGGTGGCAGCCTCTCTGGAAACACCATATATTTT,CASSEWLIGGSLSGNTIYF
TRBV7-9,.,TRBJ1-2,.,TGTGCCAGCAGCCCGGGACGGGACTATGGCTACACCTTC,CASSPGRDYGYTF
TRBV27,.,TRBJ2-3,TRBD2,TGTGCCAGCAGTTTGCTAGCGGTCACAGATACGCAGTATTTT,CASSLLAVTDTQYF
TRBV10-3,.,TRBJ2-3,.,TGTGCCATCAGCCGTGGACAGGGAGGGGCAGATACGCAGTATTTT,CAISRGQGGADTQYF
TRBV2,.,TRBJ2-3,.,TGTGCCAGCAGTGAAGCGTTTTCTAGCCCCAAGGCAGATACGCAGTATTTT,CASSEAFSSPKADTQYF
TRBV5-5,.,TRBJ2-1,.,TGTGCCAGCAGCTTGTGGAACAATGAGCAGTTCTTC,CASSLWNNEQFF
TRBV6-5,once,TRBJ2-7,.,TGTGCCAGCAGTTACTCATTAGTTGCCGGAGACGAGCAGTACTTC,CASSYSLVAGDEQYF
TRBV10-2,.,TRBJ2-7,.,TGCGCCAGCTTGACCCCCGAAGCTGAGCAGTACTTC,CASLTPEAEQYF
TRBV21-1,.,TRBJ2-5,.,TGTGCCAGAGTCTGGACAGGGGAGGTGGAGACCCAGTACTTC,CARVWTGEVETQYF
TRBV6-5,.,TRBJ2-4,TRBD1,TGTGCCAGCAGCCACGGACAGGGAGGCATTCAGTACTTC,CASSHGQGGIQYF
TRBV11-2,.,TRBJ2-1,.,TGTGCCAGCAGCACTTTTCGCGGGCCGACCTACAATGAGCAGTTCTTC,CASSTFRGPTYNEQFF
TRBV27,.,TRBJ2-1,.,TGTGCCAGCGGTCGGGCAGTGCCTGGTAGGTTCTTC,CASGRAVPGRFF
TRBV11-3,.,TRBJ2-1,TRBD1,TGTGCCAGCAGCTTAGCGGACAGGGAACGTTTGAATGAGCAGTTCTTC,CASSLADRERLNEQFF
TRBV27,.,TRBJ2-7,.,TGTGCCACGGGGAATCCTGGCTCCTACGAGCAGTACTTC,CATGNPGSYEQYF